Below, 21 T cell receptor beta chains from the same sample are listed, as sequenced in a study of persistence of HIV-infected CD4 T cells. Anti-CD3/anti-CD28 beads served as a nonspecific positive control stimulus. Responding CD4+ T cells were sorted by upregulation of both CD40 ligand and CD69. These TCRs' antigens remain unknown. The libraries were made with immunoSEQ version 4 in survey mode. Profiling relied on immunoSEQ multiplex PCR, and the TCRdb table lists in-frame clones only, not all of them. The sample lists about 46,000 clones, approximately 90% occurring once. The specimen comprised CD4+ T cells sorted from PBMCs after roughly 17-hour stimulation, sampled from a patient who received antiretroviral therapy. The receptors were sampled from an adult woman with HIV who was CMV-seropositive.

The genes are TRBV28 and TRBJ2-3; TRBD2 aligns across 12 bases. V was pared by 6 bases and J by 4 bases, with 5 bases of the junction left unmatched. Germline V lookup: CDR1 MDHEN, CDR2 SYDVKM. This CDR3 spans 15 amino acids. The CDR3 spells CASSLLAGGPDTQYF. The CDR3, as DNA: TGTGCCAGCAGCCTTCTAGCGGGAGGGCCAGATACGCAGTATTTT.

Details on this clone: In the same sample, other DNA sequences code for this CDR3. This chain links TRBV10-3 with TRBJ1-2, with 8 bases identical to TRBD1. This CDR3 is 14 amino acids long. The J segment lost 4 bases and the V segment lost 3 bases, leaving 4 bases of the junction unmatched. Germline CDR1 reads ENHRY; CDR2 reads SYGVKD. Here the CDR3 reads CAISEGQGAYGYTF. CDR3 nucleotides: TGTGCCATCAGTGAAGGCCAGGGGGCCTATGGCTACACCTTC.

This clone appeared a few times. V and J are TRBV11-3 and TRBJ1-1; 7 positions match TRBD1. The CDR3 spans 18 residues. CDR1 SGHNT and CDR2 YENEEA come from the germline V gene. Trimming at V came to 0 bases and at J to 0 bases, leaving 10 bases not matched to a gene. The CDR3 is CASSLDRGWTGMNTEAFF. DNA for the CDR3: TGTGCCAGCAGCTTAGACAGGGGATGGACAGGAATGAACACTGAAGCTTTCTTT.

The gene calls are TRBV4-1 and TRBJ2-7; 9 bases fit TRBD1. The CDR3 length is 17 residues. Germline CDR1 reads MGHRA; CDR2 reads YSYEKL. Trimming at V came to 2 bases and at J to 3 bases, leaving 11 bases not matched to a gene. The CDR3 here is CASSQRGAGDRDYEQYF. The DNA of the CDR3 is TGCGCCAGCAGCCAAAGGGGGGCCGGGGACAGGGACTACGAGCAGTACTTC.

The chain carries TRBV6-5 and TRBJ1-2; D is unclear. The length of the CDR3 is 12 residues. V lost 6 bases and J lost 4, with 9 bases in between. CDR1 is MNHEY and CDR2 is SVGAGI in the germline V gene. The CDR3 nucleotides are TGTGCCAGCAGCCCGGAAAGCTATGGCTACACCTTC. As protein: CASSPESYGYTF.

Only one count was recorded for this clone. The chain employs TRBV5-4 and TRBJ2-5, with D tentatively TRBD2 (5 bases). Germline V lookup: CDR1 SGHNT, CDR2 YYREEE (reference sequence). The CDR3 has 13 residues. With 2 bases removed from V and 4 bases from J, the gap between germline ends came to 9 bases. The CDR3 DNA is TGTGCCAGCAGCTTAGGGCTAGCAGAGACCCAGTACTTC. This gives the protein CASSLGLAETQYF.

The chain employs TRBV16 and TRBJ1-2; TRBD1 matches at 7 bases. Germline CDR1 KGHSY, CDR2 FQNENV. V was clipped by 6 bases and J by 7 bases; unmatched bases: 11. The length of the CDR3 is 14 residues. CDR3 coding DNA: TGTGCCAGCAGACGGGACAGCCCTTCGGGTGGCTACACCTTC. Amino acid sequence: CASRRDSPSGGYTF.

This chain links TRBV10-2 with TRBJ2-7; 10 positions agree with TRBD1. In germline, CDR1 is WSHSY, CDR2 SAAADI. This CDR3 has 12 residues. Trimming at V came to 8 bases and at J to 3 bases, leaving 1 base not matched to a gene. The chain's CDR3 is CASGQGGYEQYF. The CDR3 DNA is TGCGCCAGCGGACAGGGGGGCTACGAGCAGTACTTC.

V is TRBV6-5 and J is TRBJ2-5; 7 bases line up with TRBD2. The CDR3 is 15 amino acids. V gave up 2 bases and J gave up 0 bases; unmatched junction bases: 3. Germline values: CDR1 MNHEY, CDR2 SVGAGI. The CDR3 DNA follows: TGTGCCAGCAGTTACGCGGGGGACCACCAAGAGACCCAGTACTTC. Its protein is CASSYAGDHQETQYF.

The chain is built from TRBV10-3 and TRBJ1-1, with 9 bases fitting TRBD1. The junction had 7 bases not matched to a gene; V was cut back by 7 bases and J by 4 bases. The germline V gene has CDR1 ENHRY and CDR2 SYGVKD. The CDR3 is 14 residues long. The CDR3 DNA sequence: TGTGCCATCACTAGAGGACAGGGGAGCACTGAAGCTTTCTTT. Amino acids: CAITRGQGSTEAFF.

The genes are TRBV3-1 (or the pseudogene TRBV3-2) and TRBJ2-7; D gene uncertain. Trimming removed 1 base from V and 2 bases from J, with 0 bases in between. Germline assignment: CDR1 LGHDT and CDR2 YNNKEL (reference sequence). CDR3 length equals 11 residues. The CDR3 bases are TGTGCCAGCAGCCAAGCCTACGAGCAGTACTTC. Translation: CASSQAYEQYF.

This CDR3 is CASIPPGREDYGYTF. CDR3 coding DNA: TGTGCCAGCATTCCCCCGGGTAGGGAAGACTATGGCTACACCTTC. The genes are TRBV6-5 and TRBJ1-2; D gene unclear. Germline lookup yields CDR1 MNHEY and CDR2 SVGAGI. The length of the CDR3 is 15 residues. V was cut by 7 bases and J by 3 bases, with 18 bases left in between.

V gene TRBV19 combines with J gene TRBJ1-5; 8 bases match TRBD1. Germline CDR1 reads LNHDA; CDR2 reads SQIVND (reference sequence). Unmatched junction bases numbered 16, after V lost 5 bases and J lost 4 bases. CDR3 length: 18 amino acids. CDR3 sequence (DNA): TGTGCCAGTAGTCTCCGACAGGGGTCAGGAGCGGGGAATCAGCCCCAGCATTTT. It codes for CASSLRQGSGAGNQPQHF.

V is TRBV27 and J is TRBJ2-3; D gene ambiguous. The CDR3 contains 16 residues. Trimming removed 6 bases from V and 0 bases from J, with 16 bases in between. Germline loops: CDR1 MNHEY, CDR2 SMNVEV (reference sequence). The CDR3 is CASSRARRPSTDTQYF. DNA of the CDR3: TGTGCCAGCAGCCGGGCCAGGCGACCTAGCACAGATACGCAGTATTTT.

This rearrangement joins TRBV18 to TRBJ1-1, with D uncertain. This CDR3 contains 14 residues. CDR1 KGHSH and CDR2 LQKENI come from the germline V gene. The V gene lost 6 bases and the J gene lost 1 base, with 12 bases spanning the gap. The CDR3 region is CASSPGFGNTEAFF. The CDR3 region has the DNA TGTGCCAGCTCCCCCGGTTTTGGGAACACTGAAGCTTTCTTT.

This clone has only one observation. The chain combines TRBV15 with TRBJ1-1; D might be TRBD1 (6 bases). Germline loops: CDR1 LNHNV, CDR2 YYDKDF (reference sequence). This CDR3 region has 15 residues. Trimming removed 0 bases from V and 2 bases from J, with 10 bases in between. For the CDR3, the DNA is TGTGCCACCAGCAGAGAGTGGACAGCAAACACTGAAGCTTTCTTT. Translated: CATSREWTANTEAFF.

This rearrangement joins TRBV12-5 to TRBJ1-2, with D unresolved. CDR3 length: 14 amino acids. V lost 6 bases, J lost 6 bases, and 17 bases lay in between. Germline V gives CDR1 LGHNT, CDR2 FRNRAP. The CDR3 spells CASGFVGGRDGYTF. The CDR3 DNA reads TGTGCTAGTGGGTTTGTAGGCGGGAGGGATGGCTACACCTTC.

This chain uses TRBV10-2 with TRBJ2-7; D is possibly TRBD2 (7 bases). In germline, CDR1 is WSHSY, CDR2 SAAADI. The ends were cut back, 7 bases at V and 5 bases at J, with 18 bases in the middle. CDR3 length: 14 residues. The DNA for the CDR3 is TGCGCCAGCATGACCTCGGGGAGGGGGGACGAGCAGTACTTC. Its protein is CASMTSGRGDEQYF.

The J gene is TRBJ2-7, the V gene TRBV28; perhaps TRBD2 as D (5 bases). Per germline, CDR1 MDHEN and CDR2 SYDVKM. Deletions cut 5 bases from V and 6 bases from J, with 14 bases between. The CDR3 has 13 residues. The DNA for the CDR3 is TGTGCCAGCAGTCCCCCCGGGATGACCGAGCAGTACTTC. This translates into CASSPPGMTEQYF. Combining the CDR3 with reference TRBV28 and TRBJ2-7 gives the whole variable domain DVKVTQSSRYLVKRTGEKVFLECVQDMDHENMFWYRQDPGLGLRLIYFSYDVKMKEKGDIPEGYSVSREKKERFSLILESASTNQTSMYLCASSPPGMTEQYFGPGTRLTVT.

The V call is TRBV11-3, the J call TRBJ1-1; D not resolved. Per germline, CDR1 SGHNT and CDR2 YENEEA. Between the trimmed V and J ends, which lost 1 base and 1 base, there was a span of 4 bases. CDR3 length equals 13 residues. CDR3 DNA: TGTGCCAGCAGCTTAGTTCAGAACACTGAAGCTTTCTTT. Amino acid sequence: CASSLVQNTEAFF.

This sequence joins TRBV5-1 and TRBJ1-1; 9 nucleotides match TRBD1. The germline V gene encodes CDR1 SGHRS and CDR2 YFSETQ. The CDR3 sequence is 16 residues long. V gave up 4 bases and J gave up 2 bases; unmatched junction bases: 9. Written as DNA, the CDR3 is TGCGCCAGCAGCCCCGGGACAGGGAGGAGTAACACTGAAGCTTTCTTT. Protein product: CASSPGTGRSNTEAFF.